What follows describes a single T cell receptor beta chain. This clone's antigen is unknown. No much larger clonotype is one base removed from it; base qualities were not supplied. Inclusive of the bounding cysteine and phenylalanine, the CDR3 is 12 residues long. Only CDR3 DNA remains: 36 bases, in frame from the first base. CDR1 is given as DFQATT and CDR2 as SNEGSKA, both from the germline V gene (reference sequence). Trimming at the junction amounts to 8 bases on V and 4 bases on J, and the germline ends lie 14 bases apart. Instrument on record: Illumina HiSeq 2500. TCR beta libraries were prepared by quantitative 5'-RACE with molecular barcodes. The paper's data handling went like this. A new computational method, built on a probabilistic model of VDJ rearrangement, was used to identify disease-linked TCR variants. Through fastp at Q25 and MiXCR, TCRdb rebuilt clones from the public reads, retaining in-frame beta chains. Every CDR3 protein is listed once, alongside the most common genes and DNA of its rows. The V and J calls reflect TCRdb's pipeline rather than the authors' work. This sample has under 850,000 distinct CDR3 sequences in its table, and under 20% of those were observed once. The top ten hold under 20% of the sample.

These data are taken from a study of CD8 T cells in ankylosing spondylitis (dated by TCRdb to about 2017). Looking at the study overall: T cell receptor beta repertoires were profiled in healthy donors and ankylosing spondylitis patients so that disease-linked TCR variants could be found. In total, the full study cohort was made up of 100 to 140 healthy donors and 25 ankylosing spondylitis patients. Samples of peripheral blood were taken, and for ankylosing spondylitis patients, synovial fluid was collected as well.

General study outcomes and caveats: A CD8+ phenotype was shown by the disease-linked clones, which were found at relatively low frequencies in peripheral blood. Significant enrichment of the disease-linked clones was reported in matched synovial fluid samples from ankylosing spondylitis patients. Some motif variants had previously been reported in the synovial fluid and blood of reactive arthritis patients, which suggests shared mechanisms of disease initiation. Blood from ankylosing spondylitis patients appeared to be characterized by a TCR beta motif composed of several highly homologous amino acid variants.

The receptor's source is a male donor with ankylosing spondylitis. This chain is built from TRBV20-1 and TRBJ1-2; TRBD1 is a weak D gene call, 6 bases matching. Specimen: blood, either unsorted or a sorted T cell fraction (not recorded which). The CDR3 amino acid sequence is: CSPKTGAYGYTF. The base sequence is TGCAGTCCGAAGACAGGAGCCTATGGCTACACCTTC.